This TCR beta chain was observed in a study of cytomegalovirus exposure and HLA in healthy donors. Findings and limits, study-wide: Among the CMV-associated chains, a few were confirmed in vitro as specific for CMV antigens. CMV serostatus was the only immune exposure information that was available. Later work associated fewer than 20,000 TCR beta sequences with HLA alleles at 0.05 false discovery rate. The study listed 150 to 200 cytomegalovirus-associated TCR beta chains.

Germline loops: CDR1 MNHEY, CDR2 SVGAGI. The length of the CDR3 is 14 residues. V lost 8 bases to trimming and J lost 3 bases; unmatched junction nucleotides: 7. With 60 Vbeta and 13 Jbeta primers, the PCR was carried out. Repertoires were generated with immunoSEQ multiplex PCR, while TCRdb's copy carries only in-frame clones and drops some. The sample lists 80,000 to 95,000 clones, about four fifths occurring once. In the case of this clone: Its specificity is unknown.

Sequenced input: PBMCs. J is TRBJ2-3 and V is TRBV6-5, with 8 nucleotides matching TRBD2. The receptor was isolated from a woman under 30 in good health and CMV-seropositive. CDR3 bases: TGTGCCAGCGCAACGGGGGGGCCAACAGATACGCAGTATTTT. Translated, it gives CASATGGPTDTQYF.